Listed here are 5 T cell receptor beta chains from one sample, sequenced in a study of T cells in Graves' hyperthyroidism and ophthalmopathy. TCR beta CDR3 regions were amplified from RNA transcripts. HTBI primers were the set used in a first-round RT-PCR of the TCR CDR3. TCRdb processed the multiplex PCR reads anew with MiXCR; each CDR3 protein has one entry. Here the sample spans around 300,000 distinct CDR3 sequences, roughly 13% being singletons. The sequencing input was blood. All receptors derive from a woman in her 30s with Graves' hyperthyroidism.

This clonotype was counted at least ten times. V usage is TRBV11-2 and J usage is TRBJ2-7; possible D gene TRBD1, 6 bases. The CDR3 covers 16 residues. Trimming took 1 base from V and 5 from J, leaving 18 bases between them. Germline V lookup: CDR1 SGHAT, CDR2 FQNNGV. In nucleotides, the CDR3 is TGTGCCAGCAGCTTAGGGGAAAACAGGGTCCCCCACGAGCAGTACTTC. Encoded protein: CASSLGENRVPHEQYF.

This clonotype was counted ten times or more. The chain links TRBV20-1 to TRBJ2-7, with 7 bases aligning to TRBD2. The CDR3 is 14 residues long. With V trimmed by 5 bases and J by 6 bases, 13 bases remained unmatched. Germline V gives CDR1 DFQATT, CDR2 SNEGSKA (reference sequence). The CDR3 reads CSAWAAGRDGEQYF. The CDR3 coding sequence is TGCAGTGCTTGGGCGGCGGGGAGGGATGGCGAGCAGTACTTC.

The chain employs TRBV7-9 and TRBJ2-2; D gene ambiguous. V lost 3 bases and J lost 7, with 18 bases in between. Germline V lookup: CDR1 SEHNR, CDR2 FQNEAQ (reference sequence). CDR3 length: 16 amino acids. CDR3 nucleotide sequence: TGTGCCAGCAGCTTTCTGACAAGTGGTTTACACGGGGAGCTGTTTTTT. Its protein is CASSFLTSGLHGELFF.

This clonotype showed up many times. This rearrangement joins TRBV24-1 to TRBJ2-3; 14 bases fit TRBD2. Trimming cost V 3 bases and J 4 bases; bases outside gene matches: 11. Germline V gene lookup returns CDR1 KGHDR and CDR2 SFDVKD. The length of the CDR3 is 19 residues. CDR3 in amino acids: CATSDPKTSGRARADTQYF. DNA for the CDR3: TGTGCCACCAGTGATCCCAAGACTAGCGGGAGGGCCAGGGCAGATACGCAGTATTTT.

This rearrangement joins TRBV4-1 to TRBJ1-6, with 11 bases identical to TRBD1. Germline V lookup: CDR1 MGHRA, CDR2 YSYEKL. Trimming took 3 bases from V and 13 from J; bases not matched to a gene: 5. The CDR3 is made up of 14 amino acids. The CDR3 bases are TGCGCCAGCAGCCATGGGACAGGGGGGCTTCCCCTCCACTTT. This encodes CASSHGTGGLPLHF.